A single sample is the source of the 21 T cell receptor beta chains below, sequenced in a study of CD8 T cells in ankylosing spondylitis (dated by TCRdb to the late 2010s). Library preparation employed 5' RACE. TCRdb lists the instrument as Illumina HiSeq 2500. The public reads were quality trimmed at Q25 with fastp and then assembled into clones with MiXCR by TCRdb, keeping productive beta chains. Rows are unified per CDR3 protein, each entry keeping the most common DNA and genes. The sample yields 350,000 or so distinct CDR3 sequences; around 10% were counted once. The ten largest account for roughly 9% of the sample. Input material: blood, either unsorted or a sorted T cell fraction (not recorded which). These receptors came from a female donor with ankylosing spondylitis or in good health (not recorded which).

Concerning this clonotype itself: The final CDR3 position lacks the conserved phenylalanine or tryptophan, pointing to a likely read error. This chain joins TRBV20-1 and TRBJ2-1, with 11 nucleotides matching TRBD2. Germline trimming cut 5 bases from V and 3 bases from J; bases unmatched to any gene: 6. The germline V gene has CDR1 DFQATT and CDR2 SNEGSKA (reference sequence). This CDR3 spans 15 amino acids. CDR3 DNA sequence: TGCAGTGCTTGCCCCACTAGCGGGAGCTACAATGAGCAGTTCTTA. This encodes CSACPTSGSYNEQFL.

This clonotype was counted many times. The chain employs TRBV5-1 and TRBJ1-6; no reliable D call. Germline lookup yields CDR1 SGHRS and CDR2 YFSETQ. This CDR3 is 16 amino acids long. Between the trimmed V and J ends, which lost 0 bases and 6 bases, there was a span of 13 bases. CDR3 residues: CASSLEQVFGNSPLHF. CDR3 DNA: TGCGCCAGCAGCTTGGAGCAGGTTTTCGGTAATTCACCCCTCCACTTT.

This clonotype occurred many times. This CDR3 reads CASSDAVAEAFF. CDR3 nucleotides: TGTGCCAGCAGCGACGCGGTGGCCGAAGCTTTCTTT. The chain employs TRBV3-1 and TRBJ1-1; D uncertain. CDR1 and CDR2 from the germline V gene are LGHDT and YNNKEL (reference sequence). Deletions cut 5 bases from V and 8 bases from J, with 12 bases between. This CDR3 is 12 amino acids long.

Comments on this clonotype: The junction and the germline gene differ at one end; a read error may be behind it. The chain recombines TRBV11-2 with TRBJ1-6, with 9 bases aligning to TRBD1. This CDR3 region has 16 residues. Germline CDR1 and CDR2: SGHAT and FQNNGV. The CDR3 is CASSLDSGTGSWDCDF. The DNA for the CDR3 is TGTGCCAGCAGCTTAGACTCCGGGACAGGGAGCTGGGATTGCGACTTT.

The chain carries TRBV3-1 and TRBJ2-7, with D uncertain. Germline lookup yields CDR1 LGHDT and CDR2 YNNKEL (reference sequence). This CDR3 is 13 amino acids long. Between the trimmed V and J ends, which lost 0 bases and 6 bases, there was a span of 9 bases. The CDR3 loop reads CASSQDFRREQYF. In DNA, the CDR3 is TGTGCCAGCAGCCAAGATTTTCGGCGCGAGCAGTACTTC.

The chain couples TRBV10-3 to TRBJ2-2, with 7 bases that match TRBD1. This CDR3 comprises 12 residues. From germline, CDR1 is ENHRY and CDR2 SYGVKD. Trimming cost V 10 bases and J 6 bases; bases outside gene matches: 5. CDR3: CATGQGAGELFF. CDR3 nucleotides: TGTGCCACCGGGCAGGGGGCCGGGGAGCTGTTTTTT.

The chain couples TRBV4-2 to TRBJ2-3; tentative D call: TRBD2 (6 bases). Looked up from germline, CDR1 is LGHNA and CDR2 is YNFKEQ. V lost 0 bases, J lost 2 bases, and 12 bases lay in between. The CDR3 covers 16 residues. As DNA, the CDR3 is TGTGCCAGCAGCCAAGAGGGCGGGGAGCCCACAGATACGCAGTATTTT. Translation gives CASSQEGGEPTDTQYF.

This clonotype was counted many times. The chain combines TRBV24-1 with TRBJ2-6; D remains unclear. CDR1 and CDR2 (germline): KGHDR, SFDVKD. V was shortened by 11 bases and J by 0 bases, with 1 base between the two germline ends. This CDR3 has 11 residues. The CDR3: CAISGANVLTF. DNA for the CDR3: TGTGCCATCTCTGGGGCCAACGTCCTGACTTTC.

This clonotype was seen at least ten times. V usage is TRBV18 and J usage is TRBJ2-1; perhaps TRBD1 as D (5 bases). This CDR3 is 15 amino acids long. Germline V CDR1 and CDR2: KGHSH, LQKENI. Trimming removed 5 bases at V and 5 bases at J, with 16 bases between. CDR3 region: CASSKVGQGNNEQFF. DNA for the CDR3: TGTGCCAGCTCAAAAGTGGGCCAGGGAAACAATGAGCAGTTCTTC.

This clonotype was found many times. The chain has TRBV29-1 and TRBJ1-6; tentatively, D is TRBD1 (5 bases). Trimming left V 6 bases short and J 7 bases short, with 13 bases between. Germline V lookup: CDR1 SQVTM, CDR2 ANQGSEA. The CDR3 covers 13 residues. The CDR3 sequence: CSVRDLGNSPLHF. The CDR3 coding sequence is TGCAGCGTCCGGGACTTGGGGAATTCACCCCTCCACTTT.

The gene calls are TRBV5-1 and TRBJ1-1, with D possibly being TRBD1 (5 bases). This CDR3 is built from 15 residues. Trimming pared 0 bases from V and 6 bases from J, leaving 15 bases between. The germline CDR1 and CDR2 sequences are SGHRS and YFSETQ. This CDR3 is CASSLEEGRWAEAFF. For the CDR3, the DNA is TGCGCCAGCAGCTTGGAAGAGGGGAGATGGGCTGAAGCTTTCTTT.

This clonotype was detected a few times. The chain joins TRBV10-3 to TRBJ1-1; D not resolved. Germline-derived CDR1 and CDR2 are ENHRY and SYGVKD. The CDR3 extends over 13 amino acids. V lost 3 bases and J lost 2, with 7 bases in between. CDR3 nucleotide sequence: TGTGCCATCAGTGATGGCCCCAACACTGAAGCTTTCTTT. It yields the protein CAISDGPNTEAFF.

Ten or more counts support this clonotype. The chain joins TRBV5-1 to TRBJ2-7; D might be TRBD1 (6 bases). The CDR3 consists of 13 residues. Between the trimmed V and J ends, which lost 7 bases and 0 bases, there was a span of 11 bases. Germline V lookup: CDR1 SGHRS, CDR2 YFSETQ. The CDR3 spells CASGTPNSYEQYF. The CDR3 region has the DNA TGCGCCAGCGGGACACCTAACTCCTACGAGCAGTACTTC.

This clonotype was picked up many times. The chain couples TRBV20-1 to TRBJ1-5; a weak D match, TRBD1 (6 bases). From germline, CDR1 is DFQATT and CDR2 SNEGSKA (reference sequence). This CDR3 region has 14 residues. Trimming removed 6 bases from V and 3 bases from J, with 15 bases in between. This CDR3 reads CSALLGQHNQPQHF. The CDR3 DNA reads TGCAGTGCCCTCCTCGGACAGCACAATCAGCCCCAGCATTTT.

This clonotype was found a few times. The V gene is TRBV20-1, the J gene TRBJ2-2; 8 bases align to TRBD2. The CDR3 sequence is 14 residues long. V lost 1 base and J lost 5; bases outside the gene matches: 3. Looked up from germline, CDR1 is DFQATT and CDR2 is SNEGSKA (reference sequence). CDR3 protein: CSARVRGVTGELFF. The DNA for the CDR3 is TGCAGTGCTAGAGTGCGGGGGGTTACCGGGGAGCTGTTTTTT.

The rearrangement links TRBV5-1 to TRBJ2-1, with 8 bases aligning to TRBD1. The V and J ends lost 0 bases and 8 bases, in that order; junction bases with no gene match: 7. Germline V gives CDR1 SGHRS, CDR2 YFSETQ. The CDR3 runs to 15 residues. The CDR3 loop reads CASSLVGDRTDEQFF. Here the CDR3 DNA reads TGCGCCAGCAGCTTGGTGGGGGACAGGACAGATGAGCAGTTCTTC.

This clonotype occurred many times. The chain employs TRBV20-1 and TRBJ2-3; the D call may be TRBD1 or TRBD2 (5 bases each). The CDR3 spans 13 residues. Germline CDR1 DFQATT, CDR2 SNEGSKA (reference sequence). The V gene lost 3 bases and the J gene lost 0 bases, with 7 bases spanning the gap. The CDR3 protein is CSASGDSTDTQYF. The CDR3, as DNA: TGCAGTGCTAGCGGGGACAGCACAGATACGCAGTATTTT.

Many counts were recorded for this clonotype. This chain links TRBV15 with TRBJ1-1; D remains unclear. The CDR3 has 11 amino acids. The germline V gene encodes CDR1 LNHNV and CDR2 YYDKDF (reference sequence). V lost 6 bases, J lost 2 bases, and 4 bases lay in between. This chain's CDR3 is CATRVNTEAFF. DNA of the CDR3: TGTGCCACCAGGGTAAACACTGAAGCTTTCTTT.

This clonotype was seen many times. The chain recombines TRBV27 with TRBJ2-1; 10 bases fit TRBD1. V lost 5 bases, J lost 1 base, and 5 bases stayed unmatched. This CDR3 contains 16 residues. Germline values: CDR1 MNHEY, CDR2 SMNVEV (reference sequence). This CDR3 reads CASSMRTGGSYNEQFF. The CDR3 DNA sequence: TGTGCCAGCAGTATGCGGACAGGGGGATCCTACAATGAGCAGTTCTTC.

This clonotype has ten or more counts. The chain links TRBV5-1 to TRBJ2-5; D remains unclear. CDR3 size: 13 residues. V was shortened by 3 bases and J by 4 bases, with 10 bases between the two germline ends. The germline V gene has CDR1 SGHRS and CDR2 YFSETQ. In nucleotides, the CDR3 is TGCGCCAGCAGCTCCAGCCCAGGAGAGACCCAGTACTTC. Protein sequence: CASSSSPGETQYF.

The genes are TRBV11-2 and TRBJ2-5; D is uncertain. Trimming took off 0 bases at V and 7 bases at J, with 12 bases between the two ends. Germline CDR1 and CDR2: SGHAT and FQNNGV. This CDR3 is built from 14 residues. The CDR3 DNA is TGTGCCAGCAGCTTAGATAGTGGGGTTGGGACCCAGTACTTC. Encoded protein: CASSLDSGVGTQYF.